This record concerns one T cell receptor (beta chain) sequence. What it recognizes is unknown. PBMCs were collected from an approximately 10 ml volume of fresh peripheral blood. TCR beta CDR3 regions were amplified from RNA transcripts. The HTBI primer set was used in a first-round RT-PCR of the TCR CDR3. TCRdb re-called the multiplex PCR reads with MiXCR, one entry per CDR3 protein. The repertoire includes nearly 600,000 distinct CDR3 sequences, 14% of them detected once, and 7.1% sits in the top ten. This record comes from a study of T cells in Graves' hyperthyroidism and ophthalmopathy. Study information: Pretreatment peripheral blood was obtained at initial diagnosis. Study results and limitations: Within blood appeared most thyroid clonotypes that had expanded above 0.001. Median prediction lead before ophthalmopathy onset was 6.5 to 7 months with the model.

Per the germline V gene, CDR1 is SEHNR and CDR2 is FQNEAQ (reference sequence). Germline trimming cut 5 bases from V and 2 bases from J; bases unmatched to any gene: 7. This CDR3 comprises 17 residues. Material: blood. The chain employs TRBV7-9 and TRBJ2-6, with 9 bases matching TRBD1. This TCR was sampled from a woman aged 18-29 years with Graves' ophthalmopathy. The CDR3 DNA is TGTGCCAGCAGCCTACCACAGGGGGCGCCTGGGGCCAACGTCCTGACTTTC. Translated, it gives CASSLPQGAPGANVLTF.